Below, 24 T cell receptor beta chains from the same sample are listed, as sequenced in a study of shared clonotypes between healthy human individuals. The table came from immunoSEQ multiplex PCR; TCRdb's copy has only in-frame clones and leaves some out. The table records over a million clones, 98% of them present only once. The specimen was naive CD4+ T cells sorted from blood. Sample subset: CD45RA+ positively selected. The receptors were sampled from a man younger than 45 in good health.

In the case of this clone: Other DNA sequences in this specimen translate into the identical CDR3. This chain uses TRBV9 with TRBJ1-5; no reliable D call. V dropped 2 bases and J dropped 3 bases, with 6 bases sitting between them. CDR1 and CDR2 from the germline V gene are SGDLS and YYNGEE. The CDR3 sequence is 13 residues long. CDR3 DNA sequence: TGTGCCAGCAGCGTCTCCCCCAATCAGCCCCAGCATTTT. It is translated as CASSVSPNQPQHF.

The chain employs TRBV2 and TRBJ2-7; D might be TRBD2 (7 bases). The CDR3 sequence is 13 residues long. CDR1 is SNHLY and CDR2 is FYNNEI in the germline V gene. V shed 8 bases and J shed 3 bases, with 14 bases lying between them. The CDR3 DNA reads TGTGCCAGCGGGAGGGACACGGTCTACGAGCAGTACTTC. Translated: CASGRDTVYEQYF.

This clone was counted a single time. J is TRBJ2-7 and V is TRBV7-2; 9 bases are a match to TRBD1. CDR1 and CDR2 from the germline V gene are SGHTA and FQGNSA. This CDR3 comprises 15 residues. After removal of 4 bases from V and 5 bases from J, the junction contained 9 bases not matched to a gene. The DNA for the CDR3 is TGTGCCAGCAGCTACGGGACAGGGCGCCGGGACGAGCAGTACTTC. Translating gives CASSYGTGRRDEQYF.

CDR3 residues: CASSLGGQGRQPQHF. CDR3 DNA sequence: TGTGCCAGCAGCTTAGGGGGACAGGGCCGTCAGCCCCAGCATTTT. The rearrangement joins TRBV11-3 to TRBJ1-5; 9 nucleotides agree with TRBD1. The V gene's germline CDR1 is SGHNT and CDR2 YENEEA. After removal of 1 base from V and 6 bases from J, the junction contained 4 bases not matched to a gene. This CDR3 comprises 15 residues.

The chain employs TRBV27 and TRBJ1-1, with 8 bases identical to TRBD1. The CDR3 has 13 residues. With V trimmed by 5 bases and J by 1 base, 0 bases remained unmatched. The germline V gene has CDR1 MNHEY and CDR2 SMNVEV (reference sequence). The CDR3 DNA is TGTGCCAGCAGTGGACAGGGGAACACTGAAGCTTTCTTT. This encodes CASSGQGNTEAFF.

The CDR3 nucleotides are TGTGCCAGCAGCCCGGGTAGCGGGAGGTTTTCCTACGAGCAGTACTTC. It translates to CASSPGSGRFSYEQYF. The chain combines TRBV11-3 with TRBJ2-7; TRBD2 aligns across 10 bases. The CDR3 consists of 16 residues. Trimming at V came to 5 bases and at J to 1 base, leaving 8 bases not matched to a gene. Per germline, CDR1 SGHNT and CDR2 YENEEA.

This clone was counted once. The CDR3 protein is CASKWRESYEQYF. The CDR3 DNA reads as TGTGCCAGCAAATGGCGGGAATCCTACGAGCAGTACTTC. The chain employs TRBV6-6 and TRBJ2-7; D possibly corresponds to TRBD2 (6 bases). Deletions cut 7 bases from V and 1 base from J, with 11 bases between. Germline V gene lookup returns CDR1 MNHNY and CDR2 SVGAGI (reference sequence). The CDR3 has 13 residues.

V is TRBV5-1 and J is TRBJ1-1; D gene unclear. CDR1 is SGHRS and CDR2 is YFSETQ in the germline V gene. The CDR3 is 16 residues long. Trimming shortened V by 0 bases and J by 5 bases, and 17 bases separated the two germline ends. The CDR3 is CASSLALSSPDTEAFF. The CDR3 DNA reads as TGCGCCAGCAGCTTGGCCTTGAGTAGCCCGGATACTGAAGCTTTCTTT.

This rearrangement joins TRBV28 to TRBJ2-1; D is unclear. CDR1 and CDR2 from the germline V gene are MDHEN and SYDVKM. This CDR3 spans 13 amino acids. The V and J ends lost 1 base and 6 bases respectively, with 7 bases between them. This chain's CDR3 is CASSLYTLNEQFF. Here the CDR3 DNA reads TGTGCCAGCAGTTTATACACTCTCAATGAGCAGTTCTTC.

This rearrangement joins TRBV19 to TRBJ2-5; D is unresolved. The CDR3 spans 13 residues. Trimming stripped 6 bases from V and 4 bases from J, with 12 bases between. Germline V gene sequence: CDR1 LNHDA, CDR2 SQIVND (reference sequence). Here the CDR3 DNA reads TGTGCCAGTAGCAATCGGGTCAGAGAGACCCAGTACTTC. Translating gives CASSNRVRETQYF.

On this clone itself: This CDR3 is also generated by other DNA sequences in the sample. The CDR3 loop reads CASSRTVNEKLFF. The CDR3 DNA is TGTGCCAGCAGCAGAACAGTGAATGAAAAACTGTTTTTT. The chain has TRBV7-7 and TRBJ1-4, with D unresolved. Trimming shortened V by 5 bases and J by 5 bases, and 9 bases separated the two germline ends. Germline assignment: CDR1 SSHAT and CDR2 FNYEAQ (reference sequence). The CDR3 consists of 13 residues.

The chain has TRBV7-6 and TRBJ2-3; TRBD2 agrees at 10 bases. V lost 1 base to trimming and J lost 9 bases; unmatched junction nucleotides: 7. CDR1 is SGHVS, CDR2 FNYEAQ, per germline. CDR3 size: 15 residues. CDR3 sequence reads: CASSLVAGGSGTQYF. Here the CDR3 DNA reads TGTGCCAGCAGCTTAGTAGCGGGAGGAAGTGGGACGCAGTATTTT. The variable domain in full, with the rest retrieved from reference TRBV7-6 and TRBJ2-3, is GAGVSQSPRYKVTKRGQDVALRCDPISGHVSLYWYRQALGQGPEFLTYFNYEAQQDKSGLPNDRFSAERPEGSISTLTIQRTEQRDSAMYRCASSLVAGGSGTQYFGPGTRLTVL.

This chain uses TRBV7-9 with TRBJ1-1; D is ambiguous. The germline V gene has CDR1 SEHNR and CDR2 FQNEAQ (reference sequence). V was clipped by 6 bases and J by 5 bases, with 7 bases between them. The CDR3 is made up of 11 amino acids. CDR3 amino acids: CASSPGTEAFF. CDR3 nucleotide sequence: TGTGCCAGCAGTCCCGGGACTGAAGCTTTCTTT.

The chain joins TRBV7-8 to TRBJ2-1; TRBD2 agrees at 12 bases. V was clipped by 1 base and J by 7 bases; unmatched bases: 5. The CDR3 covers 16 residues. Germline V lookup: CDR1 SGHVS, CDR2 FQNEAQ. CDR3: CASSLGLAGGPNEQFF. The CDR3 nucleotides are TGTGCCAGCAGCTTAGGGCTAGCGGGAGGGCCGAATGAGCAGTTCTTC. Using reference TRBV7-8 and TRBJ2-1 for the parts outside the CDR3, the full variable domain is GAGVSQSPRYKVAKRGQDVALRCDPISGHVSLFWYQQALGQGPEFLTYFQNEAQLDKSGLPSDRFFAERPEGSVSTLKIQRTQQEDSAVYLCASSLGLAGGPNEQFFGPGTRLTVL.

CDR3 in amino acids: CASSLGLSRGSEQYF. The CDR3 DNA is TGTGCCAGCAGTCTGGGACTCTCCCGGGGCTCCGAGCAGTACTTC. The chain uses TRBV27 and TRBJ2-7; D might be TRBD2 (6 bases). The CDR3 spans 15 residues. V was pared by 5 bases and J by 6 bases, with 20 bases between. Looked up from germline, CDR1 is MNHEY and CDR2 is SMNVEV (reference sequence).

CDR3 in DNA: TGTGCCAGCAGTTTGAAGCCCCGGACGACTGGGGAGCAGTACTTC. Protein product: CASSLKPRTTGEQYF. J is TRBJ2-7 and V is TRBV28; D is undetermined. Germline V lookup: CDR1 MDHEN, CDR2 SYDVKM. This CDR3 contains 15 residues. V was trimmed by 3 bases and J by 7 bases, leaving 19 bases between them.

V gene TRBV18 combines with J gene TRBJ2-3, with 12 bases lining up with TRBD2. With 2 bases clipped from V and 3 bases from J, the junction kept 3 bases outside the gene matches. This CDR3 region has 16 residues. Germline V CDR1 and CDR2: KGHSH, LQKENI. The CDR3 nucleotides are TGTGCCAGCTCACCATCCGGGACTAGCGGGACAGATACGCAGTATTTT. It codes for CASSPSGTSGTDTQYF. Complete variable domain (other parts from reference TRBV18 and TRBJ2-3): NAGVMQNPRHLVRRRGQEARLRCSPMKGHSHVYWYRQLPEEGLKFMVYLQKENIIDESGMPKERFSAEFPKEGPSILRIQQVVRGDSAAYFCASSPSGTSGTDTQYFGPGTRLTVL.

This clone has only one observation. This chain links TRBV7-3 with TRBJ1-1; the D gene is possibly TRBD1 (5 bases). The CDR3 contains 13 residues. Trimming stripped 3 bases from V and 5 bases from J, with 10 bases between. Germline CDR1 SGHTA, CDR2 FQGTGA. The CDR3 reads CASSFDRLTEAFF. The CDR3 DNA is TGTGCCAGCAGCTTTGACAGATTAACTGAAGCTTTCTTT.

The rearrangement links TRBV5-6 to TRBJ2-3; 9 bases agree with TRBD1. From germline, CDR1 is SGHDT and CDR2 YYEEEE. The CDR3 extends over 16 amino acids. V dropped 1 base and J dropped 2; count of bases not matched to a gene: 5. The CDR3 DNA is TGTGCCAGCAGCTTGCGGGACAGGGCATTCACAGATACGCAGTATTTT. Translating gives CASSLRDRAFTDTQYF.

CDR3 sequence: CASWGFQETQYF. The CDR3, as DNA: TGTGCCTCATGGGGGTTCCAAGAGACCCAGTACTTC. V usage is TRBV28 and J usage is TRBJ2-5; the D gene could be TRBD1 or TRBD2 (5 bases each). Trimming took off 11 bases at V and 1 base at J, with 11 bases between the two ends. Germline V gene sequence: CDR1 MDHEN, CDR2 SYDVKM. This CDR3 region has 12 residues.

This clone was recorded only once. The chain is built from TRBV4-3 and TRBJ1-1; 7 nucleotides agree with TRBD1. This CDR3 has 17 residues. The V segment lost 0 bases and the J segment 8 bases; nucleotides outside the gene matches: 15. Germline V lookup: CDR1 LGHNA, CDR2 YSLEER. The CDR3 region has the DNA TGCGCCAGCAGCCAAGATCTCGAAGGGGGCGCAATAAGGGAAGCTTTCTTT. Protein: CASSQDLEGGAIREAFF.

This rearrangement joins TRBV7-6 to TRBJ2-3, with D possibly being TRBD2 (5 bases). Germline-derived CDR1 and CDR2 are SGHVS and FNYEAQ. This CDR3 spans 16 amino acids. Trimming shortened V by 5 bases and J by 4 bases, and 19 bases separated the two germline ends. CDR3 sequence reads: CASSARLGSNSDTQYF. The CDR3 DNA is TGTGCCAGCAGCGCCCGACTGGGGAGTAACTCAGATACGCAGTATTTT.

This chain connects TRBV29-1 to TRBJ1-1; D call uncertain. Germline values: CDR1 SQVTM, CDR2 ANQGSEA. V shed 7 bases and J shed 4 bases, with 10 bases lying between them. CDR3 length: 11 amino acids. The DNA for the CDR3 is TGCAGCGCTCACCAAGGCACTGAAGCTTTCTTT. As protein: CSAHQGTEAFF.

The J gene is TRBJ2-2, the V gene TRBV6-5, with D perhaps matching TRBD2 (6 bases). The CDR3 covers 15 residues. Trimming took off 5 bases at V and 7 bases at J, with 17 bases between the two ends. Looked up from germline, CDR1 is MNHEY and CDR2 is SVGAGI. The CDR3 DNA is TGTGCCAGCAGTCCTCTACGGGAGAGGGACGGGGAGCTGTTTTTT. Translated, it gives CASSPLRERDGELFF.